This TCR beta chain was documented in a study of CD8+ T cells in alopecia areata. Study outcomes and limitations: With one nonresponder, baseline CD8+ expansion's link to response remains uncertain. Expanded CD8+ clones among the top 100, as well as scalp clonality, were significantly decreased by tofacitinib. More clonal than normal scalp was lesional scalp, particularly alopecia totalis/universalis.

Treatment of the sample: oral pan-JAK inhibitor, 5-10 mg twice daily. This clone was picked up a small number of times. As yet, its antigen is unknown. The CDR3 runs to 15 residues. CDR1 and CDR2 (germline): SNHLY, FYNNEI. Trimming took off 4 bases at V and 0 bases at J, with 10 bases between the two ends. Reverse transcribed after extraction, RNA yielded cDNA as the sequencing template. Some clones are missing from TCRdb's copy, which holds only in-frame ones; the method was immunoSEQ multiplex PCR. The sample contains 95,000 to 100,000 clones, 60% of which appear only once. This clonotype originated in a human donor with alopecia areata. The V gene is TRBV2, the J gene TRBJ2-1, with a tentative D call TRBD2 (5 bases). Sample: CD8+ T cells sorted from blood, taken at roughly week 55, from a patient treated with tofacitinib. The CDR3 region is CASSGWESSYNEQFF. For the CDR3, the DNA is TGTGCCAGCAGTGGGTGGGAGAGCTCCTACAATGAGCAGTTCTTC.